Reported below is one T cell receptor (beta chain). Its antigen is unidentified. V was clipped by 2 bases and J by 1 base, with 8 bases between them. The V gene's germline CDR1 is SNHLY and CDR2 FYNNEI. The CDR3 covers 15 residues. This record comes from a study of OX40 agonist ivuxolimab in advanced cancers. Turning to the study itself: Patients with prior anti-PD-1, anti-PD-L1 or anti-CTLA-4 therapy were eligible; about 40% had some.

The study's findings and limits: CD4+ and CD8+ T cells in blood underwent clonal expansion by week 6 at 0.1 to 3.0 mg/kg. The mean number of expanded clones was higher in CD8+ T cells than in CD4+. Among expanded peripheral T cells, antigen specificity went undetermined.

TCRdb's table, derived via immunoSEQ multiplex PCR, lists solely in-frame clones and lacks some. The repertoire holds 45,000 to 70,000 clones, with approximately 86% as singletons. This sequence was found in an adult with an advanced solid tumor such as melanoma, head and neck, liver or kidney cancer. The sequences come from CD4+ or CD8+ T cells sorted from blood, collected in a trial of the OX40 agonist ivuxolimab. V is TRBV2 and J is TRBJ2-2, with D possibly being TRBD1 (6 bases). CDR3 region: CASSETGMNTGELFF. The DNA for the CDR3 is TGTGCCAGCAGTGAAACAGGGATGAACACCGGGGAGCTGTTTTTT.